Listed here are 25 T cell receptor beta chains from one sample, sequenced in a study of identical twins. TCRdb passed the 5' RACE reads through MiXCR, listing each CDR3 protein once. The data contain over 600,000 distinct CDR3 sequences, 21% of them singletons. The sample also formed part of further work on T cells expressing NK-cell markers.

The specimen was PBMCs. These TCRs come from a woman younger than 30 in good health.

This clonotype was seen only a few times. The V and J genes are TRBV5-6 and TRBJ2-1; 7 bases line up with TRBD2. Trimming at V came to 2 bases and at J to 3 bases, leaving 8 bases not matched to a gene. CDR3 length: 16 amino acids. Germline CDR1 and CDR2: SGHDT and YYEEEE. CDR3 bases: TGTGCCAGCAGCTTTCGGGGAGGGAGCGACTACAATGAGCAGTTCTTC. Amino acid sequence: CASSFRGGSDYNEQFF.

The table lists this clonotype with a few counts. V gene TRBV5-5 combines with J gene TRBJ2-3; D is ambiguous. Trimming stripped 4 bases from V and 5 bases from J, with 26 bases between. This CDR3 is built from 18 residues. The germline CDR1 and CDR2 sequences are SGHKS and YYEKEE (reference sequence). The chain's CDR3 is CASSITWMVLGSRDTQYF. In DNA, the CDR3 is TGTGCCAGCAGCATAACCTGGATGGTGCTAGGGTCCAGAGATACGCAGTATTTT.

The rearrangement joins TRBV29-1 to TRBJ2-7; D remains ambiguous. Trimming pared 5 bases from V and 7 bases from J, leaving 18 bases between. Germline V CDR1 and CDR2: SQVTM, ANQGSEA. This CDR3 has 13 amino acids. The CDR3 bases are TGCAGCGTTCTCGGCAGAGCTAATAGGGAGCAGTACTTC. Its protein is CSVLGRANREQYF.

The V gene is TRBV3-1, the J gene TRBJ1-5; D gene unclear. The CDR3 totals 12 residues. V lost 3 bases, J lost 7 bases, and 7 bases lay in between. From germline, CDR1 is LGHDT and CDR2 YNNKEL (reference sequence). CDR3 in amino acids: CASSQLGQPQHF. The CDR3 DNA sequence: TGTGCCAGCAGCCAGCTAGGACAGCCCCAGCATTTT.

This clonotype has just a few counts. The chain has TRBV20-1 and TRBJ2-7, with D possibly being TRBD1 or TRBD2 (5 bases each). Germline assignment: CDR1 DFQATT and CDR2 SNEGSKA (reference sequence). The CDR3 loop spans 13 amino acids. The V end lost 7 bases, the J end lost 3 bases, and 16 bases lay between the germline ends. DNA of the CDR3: TGCAGTGGCCAGACGGGACCGAACTACGAGCAGTACTTC. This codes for CSGQTGPNYEQYF.

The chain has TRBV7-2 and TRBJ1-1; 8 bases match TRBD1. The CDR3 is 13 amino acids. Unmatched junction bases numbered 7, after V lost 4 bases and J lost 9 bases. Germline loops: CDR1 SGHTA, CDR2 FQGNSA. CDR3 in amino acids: CASSSGQGPKAFF. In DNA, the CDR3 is TGTGCCAGCAGCTCAGGACAGGGACCGAAAGCTTTCTTT.

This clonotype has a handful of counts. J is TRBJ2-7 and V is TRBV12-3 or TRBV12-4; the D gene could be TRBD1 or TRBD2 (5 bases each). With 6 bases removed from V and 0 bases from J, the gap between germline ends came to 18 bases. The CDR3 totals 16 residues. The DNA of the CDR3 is TGTGCCAGCAGCCTGGGACCGAACTCCTACTCCTACGAGCAGTACTTC. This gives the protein CASSLGPNSYSYEQYF.

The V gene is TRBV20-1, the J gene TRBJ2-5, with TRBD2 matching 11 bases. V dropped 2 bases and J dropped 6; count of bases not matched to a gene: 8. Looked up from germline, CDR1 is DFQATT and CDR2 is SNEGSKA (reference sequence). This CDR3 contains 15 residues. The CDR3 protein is CSARRDSGGAKTQYF. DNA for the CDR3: TGCAGTGCTAGAAGGGATAGCGGGGGGGCGAAGACCCAGTACTTC.

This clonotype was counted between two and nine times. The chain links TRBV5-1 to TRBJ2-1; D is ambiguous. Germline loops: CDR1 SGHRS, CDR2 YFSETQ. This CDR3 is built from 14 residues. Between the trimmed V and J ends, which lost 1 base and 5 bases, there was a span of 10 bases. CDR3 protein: CASSLSSRDNEQFF. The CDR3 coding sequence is TGCGCCAGCAGCTTGTCAAGCAGAGACAATGAGCAGTTCTTC. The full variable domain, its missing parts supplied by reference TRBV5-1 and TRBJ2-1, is KAGVTQTPRYLIKTRGQQVTLSCSPISGHRSVSWYQQTPGQGLQFLFEYFSETQRNKGNFPGRFSGRQFSNSRSEMNVSTLELGDSALYLCASSLSSRDNEQFFGPGTRLTVL.

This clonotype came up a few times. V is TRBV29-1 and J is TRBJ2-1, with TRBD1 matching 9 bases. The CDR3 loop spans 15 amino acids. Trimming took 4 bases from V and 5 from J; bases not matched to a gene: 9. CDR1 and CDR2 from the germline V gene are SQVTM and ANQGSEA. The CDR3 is CSVVYLGQGDNEQFF. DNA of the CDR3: TGCAGCGTTGTTTATCTGGGACAGGGCGACAATGAGCAGTTCTTC.

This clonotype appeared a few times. CDR3 sequence: CATTTGRERTGELFF. CDR3 nucleotides: TGTGCCACCACAACTGGGCGGGAGAGGACCGGGGAGCTGTTTTTT. This rearrangement joins TRBV6-2 or TRBV6-3 to TRBJ2-2, with 7 bases that match TRBD2. In germline, CDR1 is MNHEY, CDR2 SVGEGT. The ends lost 10 bases at V and 5 bases at J; junction bases unmatched: 13. This CDR3 has 15 amino acids.

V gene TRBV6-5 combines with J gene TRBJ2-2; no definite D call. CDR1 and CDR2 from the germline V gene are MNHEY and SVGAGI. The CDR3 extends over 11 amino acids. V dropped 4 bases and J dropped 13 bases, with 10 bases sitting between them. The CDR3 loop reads CASSSAQGLFF. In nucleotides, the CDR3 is TGTGCCAGCAGTTCCGCACAAGGGCTGTTTTTT.

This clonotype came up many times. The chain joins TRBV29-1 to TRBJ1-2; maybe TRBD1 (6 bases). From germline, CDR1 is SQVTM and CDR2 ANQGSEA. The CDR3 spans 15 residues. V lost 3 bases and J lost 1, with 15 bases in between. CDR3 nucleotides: TGCAGCGTTGACGTAGGCGGGGGGCTTAACTATGGCTACACCTTC. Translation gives CSVDVGGGLNYGYTF.

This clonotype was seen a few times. The CDR3 is CASSLLGLALNNEQFF. CDR3 sequence (DNA): TGTGCCAGCTCCCTCCTTGGACTTGCACTTAACAATGAGCAGTTCTTC. The rearrangement links TRBV18 to TRBJ2-1; possibly TRBD2 for D (5 bases). The germline V gene encodes CDR1 KGHSH and CDR2 LQKENI. CDR3 length equals 16 residues. Trimming cost V 6 bases and J 5 bases, with 20 bases left between them.

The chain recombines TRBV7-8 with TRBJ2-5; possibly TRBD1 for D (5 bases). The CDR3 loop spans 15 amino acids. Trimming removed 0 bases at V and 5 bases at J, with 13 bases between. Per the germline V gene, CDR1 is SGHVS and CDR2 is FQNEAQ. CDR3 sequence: CASSLAGVETETQYF. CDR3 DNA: TGTGCCAGCAGCTTAGCAGGGGTAGAGACGGAGACCCAGTACTTC. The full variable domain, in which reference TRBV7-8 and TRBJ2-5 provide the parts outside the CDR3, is GAGVSQSPRYKVAKRGQDVALRCDPISGHVSLFWYQQALGQGPEFLTYFQNEAQLDKSGLPSDRFFAERPEGSVSTLKIQRTQQEDSAVYLCASSLAGVETETQYFGPGTRLLVL.

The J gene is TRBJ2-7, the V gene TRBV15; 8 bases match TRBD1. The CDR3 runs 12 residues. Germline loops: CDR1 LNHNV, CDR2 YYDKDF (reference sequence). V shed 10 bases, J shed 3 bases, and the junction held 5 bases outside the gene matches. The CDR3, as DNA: TGTGCCATCGGACAGGGTATCTACGAGCAGTACTTC. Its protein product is CAIGQGIYEQYF.

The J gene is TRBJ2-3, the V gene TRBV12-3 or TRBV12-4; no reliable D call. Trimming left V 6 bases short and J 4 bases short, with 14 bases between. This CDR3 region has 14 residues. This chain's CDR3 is CASSLGSLADTQYF. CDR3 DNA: TGTGCCAGCAGCCTTGGGTCTCTCGCAGATACGCAGTATTTT.

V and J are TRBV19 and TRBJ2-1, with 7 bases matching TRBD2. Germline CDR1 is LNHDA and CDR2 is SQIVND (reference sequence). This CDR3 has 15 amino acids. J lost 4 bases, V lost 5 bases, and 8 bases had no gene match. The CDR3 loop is CASSSLSGTYNEQFF. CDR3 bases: TGTGCCAGTAGTTCATTGAGCGGGACTTACAATGAGCAGTTCTTC.

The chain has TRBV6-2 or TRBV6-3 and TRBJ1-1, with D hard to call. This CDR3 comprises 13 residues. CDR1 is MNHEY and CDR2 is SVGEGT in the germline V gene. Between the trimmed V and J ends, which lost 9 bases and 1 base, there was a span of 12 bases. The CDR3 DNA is TGTGCCAGTAAATTTCGGGCGAACACTGAAGCTTTCTTT. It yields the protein CASKFRANTEAFF.

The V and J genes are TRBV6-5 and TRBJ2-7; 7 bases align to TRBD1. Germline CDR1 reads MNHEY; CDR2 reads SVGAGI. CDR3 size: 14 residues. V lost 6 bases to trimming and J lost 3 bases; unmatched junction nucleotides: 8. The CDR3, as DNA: TGTGCCAGCAGACTCGGGACAGAAATCTACGAGCAGTACTTC. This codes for CASRLGTEIYEQYF.

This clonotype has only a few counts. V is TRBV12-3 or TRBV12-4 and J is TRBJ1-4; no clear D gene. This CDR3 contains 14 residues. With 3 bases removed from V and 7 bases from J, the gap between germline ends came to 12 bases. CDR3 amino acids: CASSFSLVGEKLFF. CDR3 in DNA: TGTGCCAGCAGTTTTAGTCTAGTCGGTGAAAAACTGTTTTTT.

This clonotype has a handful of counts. This CDR3 reads CSVGGSVYNEQFF. The CDR3 region has the DNA TGCAGTGTCGGGGGGTCGGTCTACAATGAGCAGTTCTTC. The rearrangement uses TRBV20-1 and TRBJ2-1, with 7 positions matching TRBD2. Losses at the gene ends were 7 bases for V and 3 bases for J; bases not matched to a gene: 6. CDR1 and CDR2 from the germline V gene are DFQATT and SNEGSKA (reference sequence). The CDR3 sequence is 13 residues long.

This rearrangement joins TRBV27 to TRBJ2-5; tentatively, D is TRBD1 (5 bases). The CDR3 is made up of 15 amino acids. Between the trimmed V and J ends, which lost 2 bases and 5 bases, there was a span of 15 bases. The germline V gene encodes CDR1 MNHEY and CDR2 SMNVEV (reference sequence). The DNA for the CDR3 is TGTGCCAGCAGTTTAGGGGCCCCACGGCCGGAGACCCAGTACTTC. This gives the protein CASSLGAPRPETQYF.

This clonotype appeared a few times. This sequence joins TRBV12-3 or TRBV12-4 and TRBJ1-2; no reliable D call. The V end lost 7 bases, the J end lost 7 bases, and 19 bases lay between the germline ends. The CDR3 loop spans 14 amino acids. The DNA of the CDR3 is TGTGCCAGCATTGGAGGCCGGGTGCTGGGTGGCTACACCTTC. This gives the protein CASIGGRVLGGYTF.

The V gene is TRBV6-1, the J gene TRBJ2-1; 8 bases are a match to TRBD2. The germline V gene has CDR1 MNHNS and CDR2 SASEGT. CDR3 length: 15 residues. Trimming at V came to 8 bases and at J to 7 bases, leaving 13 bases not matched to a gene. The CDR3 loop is CASSRSGGTSNEQFF. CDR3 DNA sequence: TGTGCCAGCTCTCGAAGCGGGGGCACCTCGAATGAGCAGTTCTTC.